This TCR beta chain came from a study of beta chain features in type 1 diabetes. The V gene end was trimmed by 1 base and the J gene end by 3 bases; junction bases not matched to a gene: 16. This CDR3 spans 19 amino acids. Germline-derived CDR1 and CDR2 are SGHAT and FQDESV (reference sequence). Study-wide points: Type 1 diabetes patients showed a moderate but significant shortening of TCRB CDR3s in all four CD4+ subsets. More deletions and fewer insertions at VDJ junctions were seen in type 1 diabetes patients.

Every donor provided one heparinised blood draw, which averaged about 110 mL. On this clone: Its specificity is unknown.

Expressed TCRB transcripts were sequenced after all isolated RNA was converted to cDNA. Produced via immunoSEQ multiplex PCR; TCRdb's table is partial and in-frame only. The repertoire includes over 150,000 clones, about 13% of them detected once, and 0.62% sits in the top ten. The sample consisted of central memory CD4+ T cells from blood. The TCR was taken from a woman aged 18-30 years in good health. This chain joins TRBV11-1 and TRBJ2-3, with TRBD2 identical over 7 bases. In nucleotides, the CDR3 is TGTGCCAGCAGCTTAGGACGACGTGGCGGGAGAGTCATGACAGATACGCAGTATTTT. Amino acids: CASSLGRRGGRVMTDTQYF.